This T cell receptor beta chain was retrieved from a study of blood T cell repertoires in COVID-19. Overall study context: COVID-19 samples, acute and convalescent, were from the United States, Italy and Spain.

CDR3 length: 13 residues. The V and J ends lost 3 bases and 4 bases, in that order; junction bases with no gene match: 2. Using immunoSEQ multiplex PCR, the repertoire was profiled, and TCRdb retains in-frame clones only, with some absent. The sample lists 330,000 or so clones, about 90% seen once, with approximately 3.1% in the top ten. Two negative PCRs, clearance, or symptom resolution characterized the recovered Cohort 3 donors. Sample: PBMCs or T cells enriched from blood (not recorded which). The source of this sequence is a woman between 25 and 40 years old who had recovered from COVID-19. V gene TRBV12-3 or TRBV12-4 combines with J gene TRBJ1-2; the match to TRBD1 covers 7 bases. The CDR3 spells CASSFSGGYGYTF. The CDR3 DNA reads TGTGCCAGCAGTTTTTCAGGGGGCTATGGCTACACCTTC.